These 17 T cell receptor beta chains came from one sample sequenced in a study of T cell changes during pregnancy in multiple sclerosis. Using immunoSEQ multiplex PCR, the repertoire was profiled, and TCRdb retains in-frame clones only, with some absent. The data show fewer than 85,000 clones, roughly 92% seen once. The sequences come from peripheral blood, collected before pregnancy. The receptors here all came from a female donor with multiple sclerosis, enrolled in a pregnancy study.

The rearrangement joins TRBV9 to TRBJ2-1; D is ambiguous. Trimming stripped 0 bases from V and 10 bases from J, with 17 bases between. The length of the CDR3 is 15 residues. CDR1 is SGDLS and CDR2 is YYNGEE in the germline V gene. Written as DNA, the CDR3 is TGTGCCAGCAGCGTAGCTGGTAACCCCTCTCGGGAGCAGTTCTTC. This sequence encodes CASSVAGNPSREQFF.

The chain carries TRBV7-2 and TRBJ2-5, with 7 bases identical to TRBD1. Unmatched junction bases numbered 1, after V lost 2 bases and J lost 4 bases. Germline lookup yields CDR1 SGHTA and CDR2 FQGNSA. The CDR3 consists of 13 residues. CDR3 sequence reads: CASSLNRGETQYF. In DNA form, the CDR3 reads TGTGCCAGCAGCTTAAACAGGGGAGAGACCCAGTACTTC.

The gene calls are TRBV20-1 and TRBJ2-1; D might be TRBD1 (6 bases). The germline V and J ends were trimmed by 5 bases and 6 bases, with 8 bases remaining between them. From germline, CDR1 is DFQATT and CDR2 SNEGSKA (reference sequence). This CDR3 has 11 amino acids. Here the CDR3 DNA reads TGCAGTGCTGGCAGGGGCAATGAGCAGTTCTTC. Translation gives CSAGRGNEQFF.

The rearrangement uses TRBV5-1 and TRBJ2-3; TRBD2 agrees at 10 bases. This CDR3 contains 16 residues. The V segment lost 4 bases and the J segment 4 bases; nucleotides outside the gene matches: 9. Per the germline V gene, CDR1 is SGHRS and CDR2 is YFSETQ. The CDR3 DNA sequence: TGCGCCAGCAGCCCCCTAGCGGGAGCGGTCCCAGATACGCAGTATTTT. The encoded protein is CASSPLAGAVPDTQYF.

The chain is built from TRBV11-3 and TRBJ2-3; 8 nucleotides align to TRBD2. Trimming cost V 1 base and J 0 bases; bases outside gene matches: 12. The CDR3 runs 19 residues. CDR1 SGHNT and CDR2 YENEEA come from the germline V gene. CDR3 coding DNA: TGTGCCAGCAGCTTAGGTGACCGGGAGGGCCTTTGGAGCACAGATACGCAGTATTTT. It encodes CASSLGDREGLWSTDTQYF.

The J gene is TRBJ2-5, the V gene TRBV18, with D unclear. The germline gives CDR1 KGHSH, CDR2 LQKENI. CDR3 length equals 17 residues. V was clipped by 1 base and J by 2 bases, with 17 bases between them. This chain's CDR3 is CASSPRPPLGAQETQYF. In DNA, the CDR3 is TGTGCCAGCTCACCACGGCCCCCACTGGGCGCACAAGAGACCCAGTACTTC. Together with reference TRBV18 and TRBJ2-5, the CDR3 gives the full variable domain: NAGVMQNPRHLVRRRGQEARLRCSPMKGHSHVYWYRQLPEEGLKFMVYLQKENIIDESGMPKERFSAEFPKEGPSILRIQQVVRGDSAAYFCASSPRPPLGAQETQYFGPGTRLLVL.

The rearrangement links TRBV7-6 to TRBJ2-3; 9 bases match TRBD1. CDR3 length: 17 residues. Germline CDR1 is SGHVS and CDR2 is FNYEAQ. V lost 7 bases, J lost 0 bases, and 11 bases stayed unmatched. The CDR3 loop is CASKSFRDRDSTDTQYF. In nucleotides, the CDR3 is TGTGCCAGCAAGTCCTTCCGGGACAGGGATAGCACAGATACGCAGTATTTT.

V and J are TRBV6-1 and TRBJ2-5; 9 bases fit TRBD2. With V trimmed by 6 bases and J by 3 bases, 11 bases remained unmatched. Germline CDR1 reads MNHNS; CDR2 reads SASEGT. The CDR3 spans 16 residues. The CDR3 is CASREPLAGIKETQYF. The DNA for the CDR3 is TGTGCCAGCAGGGAACCACTAGCGGGCATTAAAGAGACCCAGTACTTC.

This clone was seen once. The chain uses TRBV4-3 and TRBJ2-7, with TRBD1 as a possible D gene (7 bases). Germline V gene data show CDR1 as LGHNA and CDR2 as YSLEER. V was trimmed by 4 bases and J by 5 bases, leaving 18 bases between them. CDR3 length: 15 amino acids. The chain's CDR3 is CASSRGRNRGDEQYF. The CDR3 nucleotides read TGCGCCAGCAGCCGGGGGAGGAACAGGGGCGACGAGCAGTACTTC.

This clone has only one observation. DNA of the CDR3: TGTGCCAGCGGTCAGATCGGGCTAGCGGGGGTATCAGATACGCAGTATTTT. This translates into CASGQIGLAGVSDTQYF. This chain uses TRBV5-4 with TRBJ2-3; 10 bases fit TRBD2. Unmatched junction bases numbered 15, after V lost 7 bases and J lost 4 bases. Per germline, CDR1 SGHNT and CDR2 YYREEE (reference sequence). The CDR3 consists of 17 residues.

This clone was counted a single time. The V and J genes are TRBV6-5 and TRBJ2-7, with 10 bases matching TRBD1. The CDR3 sequence is 15 residues long. The germline gives CDR1 MNHEY, CDR2 SVGAGI. The V and J ends lost 6 bases and 4 bases, in that order; junction bases with no gene match: 9. The CDR3 reads CASSDRGPRGYEQYF. The CDR3 nucleotides are TGTGCCAGCAGCGACAGGGGGCCGAGGGGGTACGAGCAGTACTTC.

The CDR3 DNA sequence: TGTGCCAGCAGCTTGGACTCGCAACTCACAGATACGCAGTATTTT. Translating it yields CASSLDSQLTDTQYF. The chain carries TRBV5-6 and TRBJ2-3; no clear D. The V end was cut by 0 bases, the J end by 2 bases, with 10 bases between. Per germline, CDR1 SGHDT and CDR2 YYEEEE. This CDR3 spans 15 amino acids.

The chain joins TRBV27 to TRBJ2-2; D is uncertain. V was trimmed by 3 bases and J by 8 bases, leaving 7 bases between them. The CDR3 sequence is 12 residues long. CDR1 and CDR2 (germline): MNHEY, SMNVEV (reference sequence). CDR3 in amino acids: CASSFLSGELFF. DNA of the CDR3: TGTGCCAGCAGTTTCCTTAGTGGGGAGCTGTTTTTT.

This chain uses TRBV11-3 with TRBJ2-1; 10 bases agree with TRBD2. Losses at the gene ends were 5 bases for V and 8 bases for J; bases not matched to a gene: 12. In germline, CDR1 is SGHNT, CDR2 YENEEA. The CDR3 runs 16 residues. DNA for the CDR3: TGTGCCAGCAGCCCGCGGGCTAGCGGGAGTTCCTATGAGCAGTTCTTC. Its translation is CASSPRASGSSYEQFF.

This clone was seen a few times. The chain has TRBV7-9 and TRBJ1-5; D remains ambiguous. Trimming took 1 base from V and 6 from J, leaving 4 bases between them. This CDR3 region has 12 residues. The germline CDR1 and CDR2 sequences are SEHNR and FQNEAQ (reference sequence). The CDR3: CASSLGAQPQHF. The CDR3 nucleotides read TGTGCCAGCAGCTTAGGGGCTCAGCCCCAGCATTTT.

This rearrangement joins TRBV28 to TRBJ1-2, with TRBD1 matching 7 bases. This CDR3 is built from 16 residues. From germline, CDR1 is MDHEN and CDR2 SYDVKM. With 5 bases clipped from V and 4 bases from J, the junction kept 13 bases outside the gene matches. The CDR3 loop reads CASSPDRAPSSYGYTF. DNA for the CDR3: TGTGCCAGCAGTCCCGACAGGGCTCCTTCGTCCTATGGCTACACCTTC.

This clone showed up just once. The chain employs TRBV29-1 and TRBJ1-5; 7 bases agree with TRBD1. The CDR3 extends over 13 amino acids. From germline, CDR1 is SQVTM and CDR2 ANQGSEA. The V and J ends lost 4 bases and 5 bases, in that order; junction bases with no gene match: 5. The CDR3 sequence: CSVALGTDQPQHF. The DNA for the CDR3 is TGCAGCGTTGCCCTCGGGACAGATCAGCCCCAGCATTTT.